The clone carrying this T cell receptor beta chain has only a few counts. The sample belongs to a study of T cell repertoires and Cas9 in healthy adults. TCRdb's copy holds only in-frame clones and misses some; the assay was immunoSEQ multiplex PCR. The sample includes about 22,000 clones, about 90% of them seen just once. V gave up 0 bases and J gave up 5 bases, with 11 bases separating them. CDR1 is SGHRS, CDR2 YFSETQ, per germline. There are 14 residues in the CDR3. The origin of this receptor is a human donor in good health. This sequence joins TRBV5-1 and TRBJ1-1; possibly TRBD1 for D (5 bases). The specimen sequenced was CD4+ effector T cells (CD127+, CD25-, CD137-, CD154-) from PBMCs; culture status not recorded. The CDR3 region is CASSLVGESTEAFF. The CDR3 DNA is TGCGCCAGCAGCTTGGTAGGGGAGAGTACTGAAGCTTTCTTT.